These 32 T cell receptor beta chains were all obtained from the same sample, sequenced in a study of shared clonotypes between healthy human individuals. Clones were read by immunoSEQ multiplex PCR, and TCRdb kept only the in-frame ones, dropping some. The data show 500,000 to 650,000 clones, 70% to 80% seen once. Sequencing was performed on PBMCs. The origin of the receptors is a woman aged 40 to 49 in good health. Some clones in this sample may be carry-over from other donors' samples.

This sequence joins TRBV11-2 and TRBJ1-5, with a weak D call TRBD1 (6 bases). Trimming removed 1 base from V and 5 bases from J, with 9 bases in between. The CDR3 contains 14 residues. CDR1 and CDR2 from the germline V gene are SGHAT and FQNNGV. CDR3 nucleotides: TGTGCCAGCAGCTTAGGGGGGCGGGATCAGCCCCAGCATTTT. Amino acid sequence: CASSLGGRDQPQHF. Full variable domain (rest looked up from reference TRBV11-2 and TRBJ1-5): EAGVAQSPRYKIIEKRQSVAFWCNPISGHATLYWYQQILGQGPKLLIQFQNNGVVDDSQLPKDRFSAERLKGVDSTLKIQPAKLEDSAVYLCASSLGGRDQPQHFGDGTRLSIL.

The rearrangement links TRBV2 to TRBJ2-2, with 11 bases matching TRBD2. The V segment lost 3 bases and the J segment 3 bases; nucleotides outside the gene matches: 9. Germline lookup yields CDR1 SNHLY and CDR2 FYNNEI. This CDR3 spans 18 amino acids. The CDR3 coding sequence is TGTGCCAGCAGTGACGATCCGGGACTAGCGGACTACACCGGGGAGCTGTTTTTT. It translates to CASSDDPGLADYTGELFF.

The chain is built from TRBV2 and TRBJ2-1; 8 bases are a match to TRBD2. The CDR3 runs to 14 residues. Germline V gene data show CDR1 as SNHLY and CDR2 as FYNNEI. Germline trimming cut 7 bases from V and 0 bases from J; bases unmatched to any gene: 2. The CDR3 here is CASKAGGSYNEQFF. CDR3 nucleotides: TGTGCCAGCAAGGCGGGAGGCTCCTACAATGAGCAGTTCTTC.

The rearrangement links TRBV10-3 to TRBJ2-7; 9 nucleotides match TRBD2. Germline V gives CDR1 ENHRY, CDR2 SYGVKD. This CDR3 has 13 residues. V lost 10 bases and J lost 4; bases outside the gene matches: 8. The CDR3 DNA follows: TGTGCCACCTTAACGGCGGGAGGGTACGAGCAGTACTTC. Encoded protein: CATLTAGGYEQYF.

This clone occurred a few times. The rearrangement uses TRBV29-1 and TRBJ1-1, with 9 bases identical to TRBD1. CDR1 SQVTM and CDR2 ANQGSEA come from the germline V gene. J was trimmed by 4 bases and V by 2 bases; bases with no gene match: 8. The CDR3 is made up of 15 amino acids. The DNA for the CDR3 is TGCAGCGTTGAATTTACAGGGGGCCTTTTCACTGAAGCTTTCTTT. This codes for CSVEFTGGLFTEAFF.

The chain combines TRBV18 with TRBJ2-1; a weak D match, TRBD2 (5 bases). Germline CDR1 KGHSH, CDR2 LQKENI. V was clipped by 2 bases and J by 3 bases, with 11 bases between them. The CDR3 runs to 15 residues. The CDR3 here is CASSPGPTSYNEQFF. CDR3 nucleotides: TGTGCCAGCTCACCAGGCCCCACTAGCTACAATGAGCAGTTCTTC.

The gene calls are TRBV7-3 and TRBJ1-2, with 8 bases that match TRBD1. Germline-derived CDR1 and CDR2 are SGHTA and FQGTGA. This CDR3 has 13 residues. Trimming removed 5 bases from V and 7 bases from J; junction bases left unmatched: 6. CDR3 coding DNA: TGTGCCAGCAGCCAGACAGGGGTGGGTGGCTACACCTTC. Translating gives CASSQTGVGGYTF.

This clone was counted once. It differs at one base from a far larger clone, so likely a read error. CDR3: CAWSDSREKLFF. Written as DNA, the CDR3 is TGTGCCTGGAGTGACTCTCGGGAAAAACTGTTTTTT. The chain employs TRBV30 and TRBJ1-4; D gene uncertain. The CDR3 has 12 amino acids. The germline CDR1 and CDR2 sequences are GTSNPN and SVGIG (reference sequence). V was trimmed by 1 base and J by 8 bases, leaving 8 bases between them.

This clone appeared a few times. The rearrangement joins TRBV29-1 to TRBJ2-3; D remains unclear. CDR1 and CDR2 from the germline V gene are SQVTM and ANQGSEA. V lost 0 bases, J lost 9 bases, and 4 bases lay in between. The CDR3 consists of 10 residues. The chain's CDR3 is CSVEDPTQYF. In nucleotides, the CDR3 is TGCAGCGTTGAAGATCCGACGCAGTATTTT.

The V call is TRBV28, the J call TRBJ2-1; 7 bases map to TRBD2. Germline CDR1 is MDHEN and CDR2 is SYDVKM. Unmatched junction bases numbered 2, after V lost 6 bases and J lost 3 bases. The CDR3 sequence is 13 residues long. CDR3 nucleotides: TGTGCCAGCAGGTCTAGCGGCTACAATGAGCAGTTCTTC. It translates to CASRSSGYNEQFF. The entire variable domain, with the rest obtained from reference TRBV28 and TRBJ2-1, is as follows: DVKVTQSSRYLVKRTGEKVFLECVQDMDHENMFWYRQDPGLGLRLIYFSYDVKMKEKGDIPEGYSVSREKKERFSLILESASTNQTSMYLCASRSSGYNEQFFGPGTRLTVL.

The chain carries TRBV27 and TRBJ2-7; 7 bases align to TRBD1. The germline CDR1 and CDR2 sequences are MNHEY and SMNVEV (reference sequence). This CDR3 is 16 amino acids long. V shed 2 bases and J 2 bases; nucleotides not matched to a gene: 9. The CDR3 coding sequence is TGTGCCAGCAGTTTAATGGCCGGGACAGCGGCCTACGAGCAGTACTTC. Translated: CASSLMAGTAAYEQYF.

This clone has more than one count but fewer than ten. A junction boundary mismatches the germline segment, possibly from a read error. The V and J genes are TRBV2 and TRBJ1-5; TRBD1 aligns across 9 bases. Germline V gene lookup returns CDR1 SNHLY and CDR2 FYNNEI. The CDR3 is 16 amino acids. CDR3 protein: CASSDQGQGSDQPQHF. The CDR3 DNA sequence: TGTGCCAGCAGTGACCAGGGACAGGGTAGCGATCAGCCCCAGCATTTT.

This clone was counted only a few times. The CDR3: CASSFIKDLWAEAFF. As DNA, the CDR3 is TGTGCCAGCAGCTTCATTAAGGACCTCTGGGCTGAAGCTTTCTTT. The rearrangement links TRBV7-9 to TRBJ1-1; no clear D. Trimming removed 3 bases at V and 6 bases at J, with 17 bases between. This CDR3 has 15 residues. Germline V gene sequence: CDR1 SEHNR, CDR2 FQNEAQ (reference sequence).

The chain couples TRBV10-3 to TRBJ1-6; a possible D gene is TRBD1 (5 bases). Germline lookup yields CDR1 ENHRY and CDR2 SYGVKD. This CDR3 spans 16 amino acids. The ends were cut back, 0 bases at V and 9 bases at J, with 15 bases in the middle. CDR3 residues: CAISESIGAAGSPLHF. DNA of the CDR3: TGTGCCATCAGTGAGTCGATTGGGGCGGCGGGTTCACCCCTCCACTTT.

The CDR3 DNA reads TGTGCCAGCAGCCGAAACTCCTACGAGCAGTACTTC. Protein product: CASSRNSYEQYF. This chain connects TRBV7-9 to TRBJ2-7; no clear D. Germline-derived CDR1 and CDR2 are SEHNR and FQNEAQ (reference sequence). Between the trimmed V and J ends, which lost 5 bases and 0 bases, there was a span of 5 bases. The CDR3 has 12 residues. Looking up the rest from reference TRBV7-9 and TRBJ2-7 gives the full variable domain: DTGVSQNPRHKITKRGQNVTFRCDPISEHNRLYWYRQTLGQGPEFLTYFQNEAQLEKSRLLSDRFSAERPKGSFSTLEIQRTEQGDSAMYLCASSRNSYEQYFGPGTRLTVT.

This clone has a single count. The chain is built from TRBV12-1 and TRBJ1-1; TRBD1, the table's D call, was not compared with the DNA. TRBV12-1 is a known pseudogene. This CDR3 spans 14 amino acids. Here the CDR3 DNA reads TGTGCCAGCAGCTTTGACAGGGAGAACACTGAAGCTTTCTTT. It specifies CASSFDRENTEAFF.

The rearrangement joins TRBV5-4 to TRBJ1-1, with D tentatively TRBD1 (6 bases). CDR1 is SGHNT and CDR2 is YYREEE in the germline V gene (reference sequence). This CDR3 has 12 amino acids. V lost 3 bases and J 6 bases, leaving 9 bases between the germline ends. CDR3 nucleotides: TGTGCCAGCAGCTGGGACACTTCTGAAGCTTTCTTT. It specifies CASSWDTSEAFF.

This rearrangement joins TRBV6-5 to TRBJ1-5; D is undetermined. V dropped 8 bases and J dropped 9 bases, with 17 bases sitting between them. CDR3 length: 13 residues. The germline gives CDR1 MNHEY, CDR2 SVGAGI. Here the CDR3 DNA reads TGTGCCAGCTCCGACGGTGAATATTCGCCCCAGCATTTT. Amino acids: CASSDGEYSPQHF.

The chain joins TRBV29-1 to TRBJ1-1; weak D call: TRBD1 (6 bases). V was clipped by 6 bases and J by 0 bases, with 11 bases between them. This CDR3 region has 13 residues. In germline, CDR1 is SQVTM, CDR2 ANQGSEA. The CDR3 nucleotides read TGCAGCGTGAACAGGGCCGTGAACACTGAAGCTTTCTTT. Translated, it gives CSVNRAVNTEAFF.

This chain links TRBV6-5 with TRBJ2-7, with D uncertain. The CDR3 spans 14 residues. V was pared by 3 bases and J by 0 bases, with 9 bases between. Germline values: CDR1 MNHEY, CDR2 SVGAGI. In DNA form, the CDR3 reads TGTGCCAGCAGTTATGGCAGAAACTCCTACGAGCAGTACTTC. Protein product: CASSYGRNSYEQYF.

The chain joins TRBV19 to TRBJ1-5, with unresolved D. This CDR3 is 17 amino acids long. V shed 4 bases and J shed 0 bases, with 16 bases lying between them. Germline CDR1 reads LNHDA; CDR2 reads SQIVND (reference sequence). The CDR3 DNA reads TGTGCCAGTAGTAGGGCAGGACGGGATTATAGCAATCAGCCCCAGCATTTT. As protein: CASSRAGRDYSNQPQHF.

The chain combines TRBV28 with TRBJ2-1; possible D gene TRBD1, 5 bases. Germline V gene sequence: CDR1 MDHEN, CDR2 SYDVKM. V was clipped by 6 bases and J by 5 bases, with 11 bases between them. The CDR3 consists of 13 residues. This CDR3 reads CASSRTQNNEQFF. CDR3 coding DNA: TGTGCCAGCAGCCGGACACAAAACAATGAGCAGTTCTTC.

On this clone: A far larger clone is a single base away, which makes a read error likely. Other nucleotide sequences in the sample specify the same CDR3. The rearrangement links TRBV30 to TRBJ1-3, with 7 bases aligning to TRBD1. The CDR3 has 13 amino acids. Germline lookup yields CDR1 GTSNPN and CDR2 SVGIG (reference sequence). In nucleotides, the CDR3 is TGCGCCTTAGACAGGGCCTCTGGAAACACCATATATTTT. This gives the protein CALDRASGNTIYF.

This chain joins TRBV7-8 and TRBJ2-1, with D hard to call. This CDR3 region has 11 residues. Between the trimmed V and J ends, which lost 0 bases and 7 bases, there was a span of 1 base. Germline CDR1 is SGHVS and CDR2 is FQNEAQ. The CDR3 sequence is CASSLANEQFF. The CDR3 DNA reads as TGTGCCAGCAGCTTAGCGAATGAGCAGTTCTTC.

The chain links TRBV28 to TRBJ2-7; either TRBD1 or TRBD2 may fit D (7 bases each). The CDR3 length is 15 residues. Germline CDR1 reads MDHEN; CDR2 reads SYDVKM. With 4 bases removed from V and 4 bases from J, the gap between germline ends came to 17 bases. The CDR3 DNA sequence: TGTGCCAGCAGTTCGGGGGGACAGCCTATATACGAGCAGTACTTC. The encoded protein is CASSSGGQPIYEQYF.

The chain links TRBV18 to TRBJ2-5; TRBD1 aligns across 8 bases. CDR3 length: 14 amino acids. Germline CDR1 and CDR2: KGHSH and LQKENI. Losses at the gene ends were 4 bases for V and 3 bases for J; bases not matched to a gene: 4. In nucleotides, the CDR3 is TGTGCCAGCTCACGGGCAGGGGGCGAAGAGACCCAGTACTTC. Amino acid sequence: CASSRAGGEETQYF.

The chain recombines TRBV18 with TRBJ1-3; a weak D match, TRBD1 (6 bases). V lost 2 bases to trimming and J lost 0 bases, with 14 bases between them. CDR1 is KGHSH and CDR2 is LQKENI in the germline V gene. This CDR3 spans 17 amino acids. Written as DNA, the CDR3 is TGTGCCAGCTCACCAGAAAAGGGGGTAAACTCTGGAAACACCATATATTTT. Protein product: CASSPEKGVNSGNTIYF.

This clone was counted at least ten times. J is TRBJ2-5 and V is TRBV7-2; 8 bases are shared with TRBD2. J lost 4 bases, V lost 5 bases, and 6 bases had no gene match. CDR3 length: 14 amino acids. Germline CDR1 and CDR2: SGHTA and FQGNSA. CDR3 sequence (DNA): TGTGCCAGCAGCGCCCAGACTAGCGCAGAGACCCAGTACTTC. This encodes CASSAQTSAETQYF.

The chain combines TRBV10-2 with TRBJ2-2; possible D gene TRBD2, 5 bases. This CDR3 comprises 17 residues. V lost 6 bases, J lost 3 bases, and 20 bases lay in between. Looked up from germline, CDR1 is WSHSY and CDR2 is SAAADI. CDR3 in amino acids: CASSGNIASSYTGELFF. The CDR3 DNA follows: TGCGCCAGCAGCGGAAATATAGCGTCAAGTTACACCGGGGAGCTGTTTTTT.

The V call is TRBV2, the J call TRBJ2-1; the match to TRBD2 covers 9 bases. The CDR3 is 16 residues long. V lost 5 bases, J lost 6 bases, and 11 bases stayed unmatched. Germline CDR1 reads SNHLY; CDR2 reads FYNNEI. The CDR3 region has the DNA TGTGCCAGCAGTCACCTAGCGGGAAAGCCATCCAATGAGCAGTTCTTC. This codes for CASSHLAGKPSNEQFF.

V usage is TRBV18 and J usage is TRBJ2-5, with 8 bases identical to TRBD2. The CDR3 totals 13 residues. In germline, CDR1 is KGHSH, CDR2 LQKENI. Unmatched junction bases numbered 5, after V lost 6 bases and J lost 5 bases. The CDR3 DNA reads as TGTGCCAGCTCGTTACGCGGGGGGGAGACCCAGTACTTC. Amino acids: CASSLRGGETQYF.

The gene calls are TRBV5-4 and TRBJ2-4; a weak D match, TRBD2 (6 bases). The CDR3 totals 12 residues. V was cut by 2 bases and J by 8 bases, with 8 bases left in between. Germline CDR1 is SGHNT and CDR2 is YYREEE (reference sequence). The CDR3 sequence is CASSLGGDIQYF. In DNA, the CDR3 is TGTGCCAGCAGCTTAGGAGGGGACATTCAGTACTTC.